The 27 T cell receptor beta chains listed next were all sequenced from one sample in a study of T cell responses to AZD1222 COVID-19 vaccine. Using immunoSEQ multiplex PCR, the repertoire was profiled, and TCRdb retains in-frame clones only, with some absent. The table has some 120,000 clones, about 89% seen once; the top ten hold about 5.2%. The sample consisted of peripheral blood, taken on day 0 of AZD1222 vaccination. These receptors were taken from an adult in good health.

The J gene is TRBJ1-3, the V gene TRBV13; D is ambiguous. The CDR3 runs to 11 residues. The germline CDR1 and CDR2 sequences are PRHDT and FYEKMQ (reference sequence). V lost 6 bases to trimming and J lost 4 bases, with 4 bases between them. The DNA for the CDR3 is TGTGCCAGCAGTGTGGGAAACACCATATATTTT. Its protein is CASSVGNTIYF.

J is TRBJ1-6 and V is TRBV5-8; no reliable D call. V was clipped by 0 bases and J by 9 bases, with 10 bases between them. The germline gives CDR1 SGHTS, CDR2 YDEGEE. CDR3 length equals 14 residues. Written as DNA, the CDR3 is TGTGCCAGCAGCTTGGACCAGAGAAGTTCACCCCTCCACTTT. This encodes CASSLDQRSSPLHF.

The sample holds one count of this clone. The genes are TRBV19 and TRBJ2-1, with D unresolved. Germline V gene sequence: CDR1 LNHDA, CDR2 SQIVND (reference sequence). Trimming took 7 bases from V and 3 from J, leaving 7 bases between them. This CDR3 contains 12 residues. This CDR3 reads CASTDYYNEQFF. The CDR3 bases are TGTGCCAGTACTGATTACTACAATGAGCAGTTCTTC.

This clone came up once. The V call is TRBV7-8, the J call TRBJ2-1; TRBD1 agrees at 7 bases. CDR1 and CDR2 (germline): SGHVS, FQNEAQ. J was trimmed by 6 bases and V by 5 bases; bases with no gene match: 16. CDR3 size: 17 residues. The CDR3 sequence: CASSNRRPGQPTNEQFF. The CDR3 nucleotides read TGTGCCAGCAGCAACCGGCGTCCGGGACAGCCTACCAATGAGCAGTTCTTC.

This clone was detected only once. For the CDR3, the DNA is TGTGCCTGGAGTGTACAGCGGGTTAACTATGGCTACACCTTC. Its translation is CAWSVQRVNYGYTF. This rearrangement joins TRBV30 to TRBJ1-2; no reliable D call. With 0 bases removed from V and 1 base from J, the gap between germline ends came to 9 bases. This CDR3 region has 14 residues. Germline V gene lookup returns CDR1 GTSNPN and CDR2 SVGIG (reference sequence).

A single count supports this clone. The gene calls are TRBV6-4 and TRBJ1-2; tentative D call: TRBD1 (5 bases). Germline V gene sequence: CDR1 MRHNA, CDR2 SNTAGT. The CDR3 spans 13 residues. V was shortened by 6 bases and J by 5 bases, with 13 bases between the two germline ends. CDR3 bases: TGTGCCAGCAGCCCCGGGACCGGGTATGGCTACACCTTC. The encoded protein is CASSPGTGYGYTF.

The chain combines TRBV29-1 with TRBJ2-3; TRBD1 might be the D (5 bases). The length of the CDR3 is 10 residues. Germline assignment: CDR1 SQVTM and CDR2 ANQGSEA. Between the trimmed V and J ends, which lost 5 bases and 8 bases, there was a span of 8 bases. The DNA for the CDR3 is TGCAGCGTTAAAAGGGGTACGCAGTATTTT. This gives the protein CSVKRGTQYF.

This clone was counted a single time. The chain employs TRBV27 and TRBJ1-4; 7 bases are shared with TRBD1. This CDR3 has 17 residues. V lost 0 bases, J lost 3 bases, and 7 bases stayed unmatched. Germline V CDR1 and CDR2: MNHEY, SMNVEV (reference sequence). The CDR3 protein is CASSLSFHRGANEKLFF. For the CDR3, the DNA is TGTGCCAGCAGTTTATCCTTCCACAGGGGTGCTAATGAAAAACTGTTTTTT.

The chain is built from TRBV5-1 and TRBJ2-5; weak D call: TRBD1 (6 bases). Germline assignment: CDR1 SGHRS and CDR2 YFSETQ. CDR3 length: 13 amino acids. The V end lost 3 bases, the J end lost 4 bases, and 10 bases lay between the germline ends. As DNA, the CDR3 is TGCGCCAGCAGCTCCAAGGGGGTAGAGACCCAGTACTTC. Translation: CASSSKGVETQYF.

The CDR3 DNA sequence: TGTGCCAGCAGTTTAAATCGAGGGGGGGGGCTGTTTTTT. This codes for CASSLNRGGGLFF. The V call is TRBV6-5, the J call TRBJ1-4; a weak D match, TRBD1 (6 bases). Germline CDR1 reads MNHEY; CDR2 reads SVGAGI. V lost 4 bases, J lost 14 bases, and 17 bases lay in between. The CDR3 contains 13 residues.

The V gene is TRBV7-9, the J gene TRBJ1-3; D ambiguous. With 5 bases removed from V and 4 bases from J, the gap between germline ends came to 9 bases. The CDR3 covers 13 residues. Germline values: CDR1 SEHNR, CDR2 FQNEAQ (reference sequence). The CDR3: CASSLLSGNTIYF. CDR3 bases: TGTGCCAGCAGCCTACTCTCCGGAAACACCATATATTTT.

The chain is built from TRBV10-3 and TRBJ1-2, with D possibly TRBD1 on 5 matching bases. V was clipped by 0 bases and J by 2 bases, with 10 bases between them. Germline V gene data show CDR1 as ENHRY and CDR2 as SYGVKD. This CDR3 spans 15 amino acids. The CDR3 DNA reads as TGTGCCATCAGTGAGTCGCAGGGTATGAACTATGGCTACACCTTC. Protein sequence: CAISESQGMNYGYTF.

This chain links TRBV11-1 with TRBJ1-1, with TRBD1 as a possible D gene (5 bases). CDR1 SGHAT and CDR2 FQDESV come from the germline V gene (reference sequence). Trimming took 3 bases from V and 10 from J, leaving 12 bases between them. CDR3 length equals 12 residues. CDR3 amino acids: CASSFMGPGAFF. In DNA, the CDR3 is TGTGCCAGCAGCTTCATGGGACCCGGAGCTTTCTTT.

The genes are TRBV19 and TRBJ1-1, with D possibly matching TRBD1 (5 bases). V was pared by 1 base and J by 11 bases, with 17 bases between. Germline lookup yields CDR1 LNHDA and CDR2 SQIVND (reference sequence). The CDR3 covers 14 residues. CDR3: CASSIGGTEPGAFF. The CDR3 DNA follows: TGTGCCAGTAGTATAGGTGGGACGGAGCCTGGGGCTTTCTTT.

This chain connects TRBV12-3 or TRBV12-4 to TRBJ1-2, with unresolved D. V gave up 6 bases and J gave up 1 base, with 3 bases separating them. This CDR3 comprises 11 residues. As DNA, the CDR3 is TGTGCCAGCAGCCGTAACTATGGCTACACCTTC. Translation: CASSRNYGYTF.

This chain uses TRBV7-6 with TRBJ1-5; D gene unclear. CDR1 and CDR2 from the germline V gene are SGHVS and FNYEAQ. Trimming cost V 2 bases and J 0 bases, with 8 bases left between them. CDR3 length equals 15 residues. CDR3 nucleotides: TGTGCCAGCAGCTTATCAGACTATAGCAATCAGCCCCAGCATTTT. It specifies CASSLSDYSNQPQHF.

The rearrangement links TRBV7-3 to TRBJ1-2; possibly TRBD1 for D (5 bases). The germline CDR1 and CDR2 sequences are SGHTA and FQGTGA. V was trimmed by 0 bases and J by 1 base, leaving 15 bases between them. This CDR3 contains 17 residues. The CDR3 protein is CASSLTSTLDSNYGYTF. DNA for the CDR3: TGTGCCAGCAGCTTAACCTCGACGCTCGACAGTAACTATGGCTACACCTTC. Variable domain in full (rest from reference TRBV7-3 and TRBJ1-2): GAGVSQTPSNKVTEKGKYVELRCDPISGHTALYWYRQSLGQGPEFLIYFQGTGAADDSGLPNDRFFAVRPEGSVSTLKIQRTERGDSAVYLCASSLTSTLDSNYGYTFGSGTRLTVV.

This chain uses TRBV6-5 with TRBJ2-7; D is tentatively TRBD1 or TRBD2 (5 bases each). Germline CDR1 is MNHEY and CDR2 is SVGAGI. Trimming pared 2 bases from V and 0 bases from J, leaving 11 bases between. CDR3 length: 15 residues. The CDR3, as DNA: TGTGCCAGCAGTTACAGCCCAGGGAGCTCCTACGAGCAGTACTTC. This codes for CASSYSPGSSYEQYF.

The CDR3 protein is CASSINTYGYTF. CDR3 sequence (DNA): TGTGCCAGCAGTATTAACACCTATGGCTACACCTTC. The chain employs TRBV12-3 or TRBV12-4 and TRBJ1-2; D not resolved. V lost 5 bases, J lost 4 bases, and 8 bases lay in between. The CDR3 loop spans 12 amino acids.

On this clone: The same CDR3 can be traced to other DNA sequences in this sample. The chain employs TRBV18 and TRBJ2-5; D gene unclear. The CDR3 is 13 amino acids. Germline loops: CDR1 KGHSH, CDR2 LQKENI. Trimming removed 0 bases from V and 4 bases from J, with 6 bases in between. DNA of the CDR3: TGTGCCAGCTCACCACCGAGTTCAGAGACCCAGTACTTC. Encoded protein: CASSPPSSETQYF.

This clone was seen just once. The chain carries TRBV5-4 and TRBJ1-2, with TRBD1 identical over 8 bases. The CDR3 is made up of 13 amino acids. V lost 4 bases to trimming and J lost 6 bases; unmatched junction nucleotides: 5. The germline gives CDR1 SGHNT, CDR2 YYREEE (reference sequence). This CDR3 reads CASSGGQGDGYTF. The CDR3 nucleotides read TGTGCCAGCAGCGGCGGACAGGGTGATGGCTACACCTTC.

The genes are TRBV6-5 and TRBJ2-2; no clear D gene. Germline CDR1 is MNHEY and CDR2 is SVGAGI. The CDR3 has 15 amino acids. V was pared by 8 bases and J by 5 bases, with 18 bases between. The CDR3 sequence: CASGVGSPSTGELFF. The CDR3, as DNA: TGTGCCAGCGGGGTGGGGTCTCCCTCAACCGGGGAGCTGTTTTTT.

J is TRBJ2-2 and V is TRBV5-1; 7 positions match TRBD1. The germline V gene has CDR1 SGHRS and CDR2 YFSETQ. The CDR3 is made up of 15 amino acids. V was pared by 2 bases and J by 5 bases, with 6 bases of the junction left unmatched. CDR3 sequence reads: CASSLGTGVTGELFF. In nucleotides, the CDR3 is TGCGCCAGCAGCTTAGGTACAGGGGTGACCGGGGAGCTGTTTTTT.

The V call is TRBV7-3, the J call TRBJ1-2; 8 bases align to TRBD1. The CDR3 has 14 residues. The germline CDR1 and CDR2 sequences are SGHTA and FQGTGA. The junction had 7 bases not matched to a gene; V was cut back by 2 bases and J by 8 bases. The CDR3 loop is CASSLSGQGGGYTF. The CDR3 nucleotides read TGTGCCAGCAGCTTATCCGGACAGGGTGGGGGCTACACCTTC.

The chain uses TRBV7-9 and TRBJ1-1, with D uncertain. The length of the CDR3 is 12 residues. Germline lookup yields CDR1 SEHNR and CDR2 FQNEAQ (reference sequence). The V end was cut by 1 base, the J end by 5 bases, with 5 bases between. CDR3 sequence: CASSLGLTEAFF. CDR3 nucleotides: TGTGCCAGCAGCTTAGGATTAACTGAAGCTTTCTTT.

The chain links TRBV24-1 to TRBJ2-7, with D uncertain. The CDR3 runs 14 residues. Germline V gene data show CDR1 as KGHDR and CDR2 as SFDVKD. The germline V and J ends were trimmed by 5 bases and 1 base, with 11 bases remaining between them. The CDR3 region is CATSAPGRSYEQYF. The CDR3 region has the DNA TGTGCCACCAGTGCCCCGGGTAGGTCCTACGAGCAGTACTTC.

J is TRBJ1-5 and V is TRBV6-1; D uncertain. Trimming took off 3 bases at V and 2 bases at J, with 5 bases between the two ends. CDR1 and CDR2 (germline): MNHNS, SASEGT. This CDR3 comprises 13 residues. CDR3 loop: CASSEVRNQPQHF. CDR3 nucleotides: TGTGCCAGCAGTGAGGTCCGCAATCAGCCCCAGCATTTT.